Listed below are T cell receptor beta chains from one sample, sequenced in a study of human T cells and chemical hapten exposure. TCRdb fed the RACE reads into MiXCR, producing one record per CDR3 protein. The profile shows about 180,000 distinct CDR3 sequences, approximately 29% of them singletons. The sample here was whole blood, taken in connection with sensitization to the hapten diphenylcyclopropenone (DPC). These receptor sequences come from a young woman with alopecia areata. Some clones in this sample may be carry-over from other donors' samples. Both conserved end residues are part of each CDR3. D genes are given only for firm matches. A clone size is listed for some rows: how often the clone was seen (once, few, many), or a class if it is expanded.

13 | TRBJ1-1 | TRBV11-2 | - | few | CASSLVGSTEAFF | TGTGCCAGCAGCTTAGTTGGGTCCACTGAAGCTTTCTTT
14 | TRBJ2-7 | TRBV6-5 | TRBD1 | few | CASSKDRGSYEQYF | TGTGCCAGCAGTAAGGACAGGGGTTCCTACGAGCAGTACTTC
11 | TRBJ2-1 | TRBV20-1 | - | few | CSANRQNEQFF | TGCAGTGCTAACCGACAGAATGAGCAGTTCTTC
15 | TRBJ1-1 | TRBV7-8 | - | - | CASSLGIQKDTEAFF | TGTGCCAGCAGCTTAGGGATCCAAAAGGACACTGAAGCTTTCTTT
16 | TRBJ2-7 | TRBV11-2 | TRBD2 | - | CASSLGPSGGLIEQYF | TGTGCCAGCAGCTTAGGTCCTAGCGGGGGACTAATCGAGCAGTACTTC
15 | TRBJ2-7 | TRBV5-1 | TRBD1 | - | CASSSDRATPYEQYF | TGCGCCAGCAGCTCCGACAGGGCTACTCCCTACGAGCAGTACTTC
14 | TRBJ2-1 | TRBV19 | - | - | CASSKGGIHNEQFF | TGTGCCAGTAGTAAGGGGGGGATTCACAATGAGCAGTTCTTC
12 | TRBJ2-1 | TRBV12-3/TRBV12-4 | - | few | CASSLPYNEQFF | TGTGCCAGCAGTTTACCCTACAATGAGCAGTTCTTC
12 | TRBJ2-1 | TRBV29-1 | TRBD1 | - | CSVESGGNEQFF | TGCAGCGTTGAATCAGGGGGCAATGAGCAGTTCTTC
14 | TRBJ2-3 | TRBV6-2/TRBV6-3 | - | - | CASTIGQSTDTQYF | TGTGCCAGCACAATTGGACAAAGCACAGATACGCAGTATTTT
14 | TRBJ1-3 | TRBV28 | - | few | CASSFPGDGNTIYF | TGTGCCAGCAGTTTCCCAGGGGATGGAAACACCATATATTTT
13 | TRBJ1-2 | TRBV20-1 | - | - | CSATTDTNYGYTF | TGCAGTGCCACGACCGACACTAACTATGGCTACACCTTC
11 | TRBJ2-7 | TRBV6-5 | - | - | CASSRGPKQYF | TGTGCCAGCAGCCGCGGACCGAAGCAGTACTTC
13 | TRBJ2-1 | TRBV29-1 | TRBD2 | few | CSVGSGSYNEQFF | TGCAGCGTTGGTAGCGGGTCCTACAATGAGCAGTTCTTC
14 | TRBJ1-2 | TRBV20-1 | - | - | CSARDAGGNYGYTF | TGCAGTGCTAGAGATGCCGGGGGTAACTATGGCTACACCTTC
13 | TRBJ2-5 | TRBV20-1 | - | - | CSARPPPGETQYF | TGCAGTGCTAGACCCCCGCCCGGGGAGACCCAGTACTTC
16 | TRBJ2-2 | TRBV27 | - | few | CASSFSTGLHTGELFF | TGTGCCAGCAGTTTCTCGACAGGCCTTCACACCGGGGAGCTGTTTTTT
13 | TRBJ1-2 | TRBV20-1 | - | few | CSASVRAHYGYTF | TGCAGTGCTAGTGTCAGGGCCCACTATGGCTACACCTTC
13 | TRBJ1-2 | TRBV10-3 | TRBD1 | few | CATPGQGEDGYTF | TGTGCCACCCCGGGACAGGGCGAGGATGGCTACACCTTC
15 | TRBJ2-1 | TRBV20-1 | TRBD2 | - | CSASRGGQSYNEQFF | TGCAGTGCTAGTCGGGGGGGCCAATCCTACAATGAGCAGTTCTTC
12 | TRBJ2-7 | TRBV20-1 | TRBD1 | few | CSGSAQGGEQYF | TGCAGTGGGAGCGCACAGGGGGGCGAGCAGTACTTC
16 | TRBJ2-3 | TRBV7-2 | TRBD2 | - | CASIGTSGGWTDTQYF | TGTGCCAGCATAGGGACTAGCGGGGGTTGGACAGATACGCAGTATTTT
15 | TRBJ2-1 | TRBV7-8 | TRBD2 | - | CASSPGGWRDGEQFF | TGTGCCAGCAGCCCGGGGGGTTGGCGGGACGGTGAGCAGTTCTTC
8 | TRBJ2-7 | TRBV29-1 | - | few | CTQFGLNF | TGCACGCAATTTGGACTCAACTTC